This T cell receptor beta chain was sequenced for a study of blood T cell repertoires in COVID-19. Study details: From T cells, B-cell-depleted T cells, or PBMCs came the material, which was cDNA or gDNA.

Generated by immunoSEQ multiplex PCR, the TCRdb table keeps only in-frame clones and is missing some. The sample holds approximately 81,000 clones; around nine tenths are singletons and the top ten take roughly 1%. The V gene end was trimmed by 3 bases and the J gene end by 5 bases; junction bases not matched to a gene: 12. CDR3 length equals 19 residues. The germline V gene encodes CDR1 KGHDR and CDR2 SFDVKD. The sample taken for sequencing was PBMCs or T cells enriched from blood (not recorded which). The chain employs TRBV24-1 and TRBJ1-4; 12 bases map to TRBD1. This TCR came from a woman aged 50 to 60 with acute COVID-19. The CDR3 protein is CATSDMGQGAALGNEKLFF. The CDR3 nucleotides read TGTGCCACCAGTGATATGGGACAGGGGGCCGCACTAGGAAATGAAAAACTGTTTTTT.